This T cell receptor (beta chain) came from a study of blood T cell repertoires in COVID-19. The germline CDR1 and CDR2 sequences are SEHNR and FQNEAQ (reference sequence). The CDR3 runs to 15 residues. V gave up 5 bases and J gave up 8 bases; unmatched junction bases: 13. TCRdb's copy holds only in-frame clones and misses some; the assay was immunoSEQ multiplex PCR. The repertoire includes fewer than 250,000 clones, approximately 84% of them detected once, and around 3.5% sits in the top ten. Cohort placement rested on clinical history that participants reported themselves. This chain joins TRBV7-9 and TRBJ1-2; 8 bases align to TRBD1. The material sequenced was PBMCs or T cells enriched from blood (not recorded which). The source of this sequence is a woman aged 30 to 39 who had recovered from COVID-19. CDR3 nucleotide sequence: TGTGCCAGCAGCAACCACGCAGGGGGCAAGGTGGGCTACACCTTC. It translates to CASSNHAGGKVGYTF.